This T cell receptor (beta chain) appears in the sequencing data of a study of PD-1 blockade in classical Hodgkin lymphoma. Study conclusions and caveats: It was reported that newly diagnosed patients had less baseline TCR diversity than healthy donors.

Each patient relapsed following autologous stem cell transplantation, and prior brentuximab vedotin exposure differed. Per germline, CDR1 LNHNV and CDR2 YYDKDF (reference sequence). Deletions cut 11 bases from V and 6 bases from J, with 17 bases between. The CDR3 is made up of 13 amino acids. As to this clone: Its antigen is not known.

The table came from immunoSEQ multiplex PCR; TCRdb's copy has only in-frame clones and leaves some out. The data contain 65,000 to 95,000 clones, about nine tenths of them singletons. Sequenced material: peripheral blood mononuclear cells (PBMCs), taken at baseline. This receptor was obtained from a human donor with classical Hodgkin lymphoma. V and J are TRBV15 and TRBJ2-1; D might be TRBD2 (6 bases). Here the CDR3 DNA reads TGTGCCGCGGCGGAGGGAGTCGGCAATGAGCAGTTCTTC. Protein: CAAAEGVGNEQFF.